This TCR beta chain was sequenced during a study of shared clonotypes between healthy human individuals. Findings and caveats of the study: Depth of sequencing was expected to influence donor clonotype sharing. Sharing across four donors was highest in naive CD4 (about 5%) and lowest in memory CD8 (approximately 0.4%).

As for this clone: Its antigen is as yet unknown.

From CD4+ cells came CD45RA+ naive and CD45RA-negative memory subsets. CDR1 and CDR2 from the germline V gene are MNHEY and SMNVEV (reference sequence). Trimming stripped 1 base from V and 2 bases from J, with 12 bases between. The CDR3 contains 15 residues. Profiled with immunoSEQ multiplex PCR; TCRdb holds only in-frame clones, not every one. The sample has 2,500,000 or so clones; roughly 92% are singletons. V and J are TRBV27 and TRBJ2-7; tentatively, D is TRBD2 (7 bases). This TCR was sampled from a man younger than 35 in good health. What was sequenced was naive CD4+ T cells sorted from blood. Subset specified: CD45RA+ positively selected. The CDR3, as DNA: TGTGCCAGCAGTTTATTGCGGGGGCCAACCTACGAGCAGTACTTC. It codes for CASSLLRGPTYEQYF.